This T cell receptor (beta chain) derives from a study of follicular helper T cells after annual influenza vaccination. Sequencing was performed with immunoSEQ multiplex PCR; in TCRdb, only in-frame clones are kept and a portion is missing. The sample lists more than 8,000 clones, around four fifths occurring once. The CDR3 extends over 15 amino acids. The V gene's germline CDR1 is SGHRS and CDR2 YFSETQ. V gave up 0 bases and J gave up 2 bases, with 9 bases separating them. As to time point: 2015-2016 season, pre-vaccination. The sequenced sample was CXCR5+ CD38- circulating T follicular helper cells from blood, obtained on the day of influenza vaccination. Subset given: circulating Tfh, non-naive CD4+CXCR5+PD-1+ (ICOS+CD38+ or ICOS-CD38-). V is TRBV5-1 and J is TRBJ2-1; maybe TRBD2 (5 bases). The TCR was taken from an adult who received the influenza vaccine. CDR3 region: CASSLASPTYNEQFF. The CDR3 DNA is TGCGCCAGCAGCTTGGCTAGCCCTACCTACAATGAGCAGTTCTTC.